The clone carrying this T cell receptor (beta chain) was counted between two and nine times. The target antigen is unknown. The CDR3 length is 19 residues. Trimming left V 0 bases short and J 0 bases short, with 21 bases between. The germline CDR1 and CDR2 sequences are GTSNPN and SVGIG (reference sequence). This sample was taken from a study of human T cells and chemical hapten exposure. Study in general: Upper inner arm skin measuring about 2 cm by about 2 cm received 2% DPC for sensitization. Patients, largely female, had alopecia areata, totalis or universalis. Study-level findings and limits: TCRs whose frequency exceeded 1 in 1000 remained the same following DPC sensitization.

In the library, unique molecular identifiers were attached to individual cDNA molecules. One entry per CDR3 protein results from TCRdb running MiXCR on the RACE reads. The repertoire holds more than 100,000 distinct CDR3 sequences, with approximately 13% as singletons. Documented time point: pre-sensitization, week 0. Treatment defined: therapeutic diphenylcyclopropenone sensitization with weekly scalp DPC. This chain links TRBV30 with TRBJ2-1, with D possibly TRBD2 on 7 matching bases. Sequencing was performed on whole blood, taken in connection with sensitization to the hapten diphenylcyclopropenone (DPC). The clonotype originates from a woman aged 18-29 years with alopecia areata. Some clones in this sample may be carry-over from other donors' samples. The DNA of the CDR3 is TGTGCCTGGAGTGTCAAAGGAGGGGGGGGCTACCTCTCCTACAATGAGCAGTTCTTC. The encoded protein is CAWSVKGGGGYLSYNEQFF.